This T cell receptor (beta chain) was sequenced in a study of PD-1 blockade in classical Hodgkin lymphoma (dated by TCRdb to 2018 to 2021). Broadly, across the study: Nivolumab dosing was 3 mg/kg intravenously every 2 weeks, continuing until either disease progression or unacceptable toxicity. A peripheral blood immune signature of response to PD-1 blockade in classical Hodgkin lymphoma was defined using TCR beta sequencing and CyTOF. The investigation overall reported the following: A significant rise by C4D1 was seen in CD4+ but not CD8+ TCR diversity (p=0.0027 vs p=0.16), with the rise being most apparent in complete responders (p=0.02). Diversity was lower in patients who began nivolumab less than 1 year after ASCT, so these patients were left out of later analyses to avoid confounding by immune reconstitution. Only a single clinical trial cohort was studied, and what caused the repertoire differences, possibly disease activity or prior therapy, remained undefined. Trial patients with a complete response had baseline diversity similar to that of newly diagnosed patients, while partial responders and progressors had significantly lower diversity. Newly diagnosed patients were reported to have lower baseline TCR diversity than healthy donors, and relapsed/refractory patients were reported to have lower baseline TCR diversity still.

Genomic DNA was extracted with the Qiagen DNeasy kit from unsorted PBMCs and from negatively selected CD4+ and CD8+ fractions. Using primers that anneal to V and J segments, immunoSEQ multiplex PCR amplified the TCR beta CDR3 regions. A synthetic immune receptor repertoire was used to minimize amplification bias, and any residual bias was removed computationally once sequencing was done. Per the original workflow: Repertoire diversity was quantified as the Shannon entropy index using custom Python scripts. Unsorted, CD4+ and CD8+ repertoires were examined separately, except in combined analyses, for which CD4+ and CD8+ sequences were merged in silico. A clone counted as expanded when the clone's frequency after treatment rose at least 2-fold relative to C1D1, and clones undetected at baseline were given a pseudocount of 0.5. Clones with 0 or 1 copy at C1D1 were classified as singleton clones, and clones with 2 or more copies were classified as non-singleton clones. By matching protein sequences in sorted samples from the same patient, clones expanded in unsorted samples were annotated as CD4+, CD8+ or unknown. Diversity changes from C1D1 to C4D1 were tested in paired samples using Wilcoxon tests. TCRdb holds this immuneACCESS table with in-frame rearrangements only. Some clones are missing; in checked studies, unresolved V genes explain under half, and the rest has no known cause. V and J calls and clone size are given by that table; D and trimming were obtained from the DNA. This sample gives 13,000 or so clones in total; roughly 80% of them show up just once. Together, the top ten hold 16% of the sample.

As concerns this clone: Its antigen specificity is not known. Base qualities are not recorded, but no much larger clone differs from it by a single base.

Sample time point, as interpreted from the label and publication: cycle 4 day 1 (C4D1), after five to seven weeks of nivolumab. Every trial patient had relapsed following autologous stem cell transplantation, and prior brentuximab vedotin exposure was what differed among cohorts A, B and C. The trial cohort included 56 patients with relapsed/refractory classical Hodgkin lymphoma, and each patient had a best overall response of complete response, partial response or progressive disease. Single-agent nivolumab was administered to trial patients in the multi-cohort phase II CheckMate 205 trial. An independent review committee assessed best overall response using the 2007 International Working Group response criteria. Trial PBMCs were collected immediately before nivolumab initiation (C1D1) and during therapy at cycle 2 day 1 and cycle 4 day 1. Peripheral blood was collected in 8 mL Vacutainer Cell Preparation Tubes, from which PBMCs were isolated by centrifugation and then cryopreserved.

The specimen comprised peripheral blood mononuclear cells (PBMCs), sampled before the fourth cycle of nivolumab. The TCR comes from a human donor with classical Hodgkin lymphoma.

The CDR3 has the sequence CASSLDWNQPQHF. The DNA reads TGTGCCAGCAGCTTAGATTGGAATCAGCCCCAGCATTTT. The chain uses TRBV7-9 and TRBJ1-5; too little of a D gene remains to name it. CDR1 and CDR2 (SEHNR, FQNEAQ) derive from the germline V gene (reference sequence). Between the V and J ends, shortened by 1 base and 4 bases respectively, the junction contains 5 bases. Taken from cysteine to phenylalanine, the CDR3 has 13 residues. Only CDR3 DNA remains: 39 bases, in frame from the first base. This CDR3, with the reference TRBV7-9 and TRBJ1-5 proteins standing in past its ends, gives the full variable domain DTGVSQNPRHKITKRGQNVTFRCDPISEHNRLYWYRQTLGQGPEFLTYFQNEAQLEKSRLLSDRFSAERPKGSFSTLEIQRTEQGDSAMYLCASSLDWNQPQHFGDGTRLSIL.